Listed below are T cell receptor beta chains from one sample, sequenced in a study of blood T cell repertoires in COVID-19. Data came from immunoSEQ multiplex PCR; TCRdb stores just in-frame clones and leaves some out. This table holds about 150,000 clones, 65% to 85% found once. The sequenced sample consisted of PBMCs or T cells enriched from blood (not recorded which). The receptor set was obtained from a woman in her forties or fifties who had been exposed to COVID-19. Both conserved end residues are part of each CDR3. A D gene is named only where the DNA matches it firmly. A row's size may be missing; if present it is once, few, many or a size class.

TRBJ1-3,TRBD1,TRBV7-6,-,CASSLATGDSGNTIYF,TGTGCCAGCAGCTTAGCCACAGGGGACTCTGGAAACACCATATATTTT
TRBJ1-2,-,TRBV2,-,CASRMDSRQDYTF,TGTGCCAGCAGGATGGACAGCCGTCAAGACTACACCTTC
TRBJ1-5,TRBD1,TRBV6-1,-,CASSEDDGTGNQPQHF,TGTGCCAGCAGTGAAGATGACGGGACAGGGAATCAGCCCCAGCATTTT
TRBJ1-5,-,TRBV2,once,CASRDNRVRQPQHF,TGTGCCAGCAGGGATAACAGGGTACGTCAGCCCCAGCATTTT
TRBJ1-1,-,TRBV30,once,CAWRWRDRRNTEAFF,TGTGCCTGGAGGTGGAGAGACAGAAGGAACACTGAAGCTTTCTTT
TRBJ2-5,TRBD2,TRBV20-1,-,CSASALAERTQYF,TGCAGTGCTAGTGCGCTAGCGGAACGGACCCAGTACTTC
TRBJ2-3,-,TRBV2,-,CASPGGITDTQYF,TGTGCCAGCCCTGGGGGGATCACAGATACGCAGTATTTT
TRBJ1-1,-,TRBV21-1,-,CASTPRVNTEAFF,TGTGCCAGCACCCCCCGGGTGAACACTGAAGCTTTCTTT
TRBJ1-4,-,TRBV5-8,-,CASSAWTQTNEKLFF,TGTGCCAGCAGCGCCTGGACACAAACTAATGAAAAACTGTTTTTT
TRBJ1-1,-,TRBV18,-,CASSPPAGSNTEAFF,TGTGCCAGCTCACCACCGGCAGGGTCGAACACTGAAGCTTTCTTT
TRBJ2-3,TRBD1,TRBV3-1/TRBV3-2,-,CASSGTDRTQYF,TGTGCCAGCAGCGGAACGGACAGGACGCAGTATTTT
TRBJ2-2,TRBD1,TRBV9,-,CASSPGGPRRNGELFF,TGTGCCAGCAGCCCAGGGGGACCCCGGAGAAACGGGGAGCTGTTTTTT
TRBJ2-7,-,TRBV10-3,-,CAISEGASYEQYF,TGTGCCATCAGTGAGGGGGCCTCCTACGAGCAGTACTTC
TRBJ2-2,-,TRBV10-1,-,CASNNNPRELFF,TGCGCCAGCAACAACAACCCTCGGGAGCTGTTTTTT
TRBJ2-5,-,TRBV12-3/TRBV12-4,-,CASSGWTEGRYYF,TGTGCCAGCAGTGGATGGACAGAAGGGCGATATTACTTC
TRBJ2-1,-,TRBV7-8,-,CASSSTRTGSYNEQFF,TGTGCCAGCAGTTCAACGAGGACTGGCTCCTACAATGAGCAGTTCTTC
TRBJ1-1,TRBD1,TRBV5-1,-,CASSYGQGVTPDAFF,TGCGCCAGCAGCTACGGACAGGGAGTAACACCTGACGCTTTCTTT
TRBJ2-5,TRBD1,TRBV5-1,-,CASSAQGTVERETQYF,TGCGCCAGCAGCGCCCAAGGGACAGTTGAGAGGGAGACCCAGTACTTC
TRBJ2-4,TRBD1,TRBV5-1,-,CASSLTGVAKNIQYF,TGCGCCAGCAGCTTAACAGGGGTGGCCAAAAACATTCAGTACTTC
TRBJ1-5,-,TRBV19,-,CASTPLGGGDQPQHF,TGTGCCAGTACCCCCCTGGGGGGTGGGGATCAGCCCCAGCATTTT
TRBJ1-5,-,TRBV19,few,CASSIPGTWGVNQPQHF,TGTGCCAGTAGTATACCAGGCACCTGGGGGGTCAATCAGCCCCAGCATTTT
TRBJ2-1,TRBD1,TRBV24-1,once,CATGDRGANEQFF,TGTGCCACCGGGGACAGGGGTGCCAATGAGCAGTTCTTC
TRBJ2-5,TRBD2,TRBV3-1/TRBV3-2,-,CASSRKLAGGPGETQYF,TGTGCCAGCAGCCGTAAACTAGCGGGAGGGCCGGGAGAGACCCAGTACTTC
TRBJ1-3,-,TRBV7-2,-,CASSLGQIYSGNTIYF,TGTGCCAGCAGCTTAGGACAGATCTACTCTGGAAACACCATATATTTT
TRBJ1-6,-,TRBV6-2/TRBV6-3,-,CASSYLLGQSHSPLHF,TGTGCCAGCAGTTACCTCCTAGGACAGAGTCATTCACCCCTCCACTTT
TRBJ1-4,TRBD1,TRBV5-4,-,CASSPTGGGNEKLFF,TGTGCCAGCAGCCCCACAGGGGGAGGGAATGAAAAACTGTTTTTT
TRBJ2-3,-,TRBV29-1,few,CSVESAGPQYF,TGCAGCGTCGAGAGCGCGGGCCCTCAGTATTTT
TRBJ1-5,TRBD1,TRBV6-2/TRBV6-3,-,CASSYSGTVSNQPQHF,TGTGCCAGCAGTTACTCCGGGACAGTTAGCAATCAGCCCCAGCATTTT
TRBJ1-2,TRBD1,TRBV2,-,CASSAGTDYGYTF,TGTGCCAGCAGCGCTGGGACAGACTATGGCTACACCTTC
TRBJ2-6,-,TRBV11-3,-,CASSQGGVSPSGANVLTF,TGTGCCAGCAGCCAAGGGGGGGTATCCCCCTCTGGGGCCAACGTCCTGACTTTC
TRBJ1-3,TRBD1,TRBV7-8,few,CASSPGTAYYSGNTIYF,TGTGCCAGCAGCCCTGGGACAGCTTACTACTCTGGAAACACCATATATTTT
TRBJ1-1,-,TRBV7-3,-,CASSDQGRGNTEAFF,TGTGCCAGCAGCGATCAGGGGAGGGGGAACACTGAAGCTTTCTTT
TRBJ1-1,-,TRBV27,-,CASSFRGRDTEAFF,TGTGCCAGCAGTTTTCGGGGGAGGGACACTGAAGCTTTCTTT
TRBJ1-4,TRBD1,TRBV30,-,CAWSAGTGPNEKLFF,TGTGCCTGGAGTGCCGGGACAGGGCCTAATGAAAAACTGTTTTTT
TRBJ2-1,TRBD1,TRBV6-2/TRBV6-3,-,CASSLDRGPYNEQFF,TGTGCCAGCAGCCTCGACAGGGGACCCTACAATGAGCAGTTCTTC
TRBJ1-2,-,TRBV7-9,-,CASSLARGDRYGYTF,TGTGCCAGCAGCTTAGCCAGGGGAGACAGATATGGCTACACCTTC
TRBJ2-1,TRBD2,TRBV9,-,CASSVGHSGSGDEQFF,TGTGCCAGCAGCGTAGGACATAGCGGGAGTGGGGATGAGCAGTTCTTC
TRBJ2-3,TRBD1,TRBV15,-,CATSRDSRGQQYF,TGTGCCACCAGCAGAGATTCCAGGGGGCAACAGTATTTT
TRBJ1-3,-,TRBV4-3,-,CASSLLGAGNTIYF,TGCGCCAGCAGCCTCCTCGGGGCTGGAAACACCATATATTTT
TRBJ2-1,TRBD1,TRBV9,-,CASSATGGTRGGSYNEQFF,TGTGCCAGCAGCGCGACAGGGGGCACCCGCGGGGGCTCCTACAATGAGCAGTTCTTC
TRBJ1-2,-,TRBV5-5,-,CASSLNQPGLLNYGYTF,TGTGCCAGCAGCTTAAATCAACCCGGACTACTTAACTATGGCTACACCTTC
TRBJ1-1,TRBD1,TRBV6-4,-,CASSVDRGLKAFF,TGTGCCAGCAGTGTGGACAGGGGGCTCAAAGCTTTCTTT
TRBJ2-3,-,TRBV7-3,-,CASSHSIDTQYF,TGTGCCAGCAGCCATTCTATAGATACGCAGTATTTT
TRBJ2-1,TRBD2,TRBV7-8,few,CASSLARGRNEQFF,TGTGCCAGCAGCTTAGCGCGGGGGAGGAATGAGCAGTTCTTC
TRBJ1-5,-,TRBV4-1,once,CASSQVGGSNQPQHF,TGCGCCAGCAGCCAAGTCGGGGGGAGCAATCAGCCCCAGCATTTT
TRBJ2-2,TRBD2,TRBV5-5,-,CASSPAKGGRPTGELFF,TGTGCCAGCAGCCCCGCTAAGGGCGGGAGGCCCACCGGGGAGCTGTTTTTT
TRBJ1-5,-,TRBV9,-,CASSPQGNQPQHF,TGTGCCAGCAGCCCTCAGGGCAATCAGCCCCAGCATTTT
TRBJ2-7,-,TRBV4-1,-,CASSQTVVGDNYEQYF,TGCGCCAGCAGCCAAACGGTGGTGGGGGACAACTACGAGCAGTACTTC
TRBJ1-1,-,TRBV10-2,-,CASSEGRGNTEAFF,TGCGCCAGCAGTGAGGGACGGGGGAACACTGAAGCTTTCTTT
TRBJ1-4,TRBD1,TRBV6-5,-,CASRGTVSNEKLFF,TGTGCCAGCAGGGGGACAGTCTCTAATGAAAAACTGTTTTTT
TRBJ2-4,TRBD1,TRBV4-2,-,CASSHTGQGGTGKNIQYF,TGTGCCAGCAGCCATACCGGACAGGGCGGTACGGGCAAAAACATTCAGTACTTC
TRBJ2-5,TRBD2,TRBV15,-,CATSTWTSGSETQYF,TGTGCCACCAGCACTTGGACTAGCGGGAGCGAGACCCAGTACTTC
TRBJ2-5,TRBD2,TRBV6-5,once,CASTRRGVQETQYF,TGTGCCAGCACCAGACGGGGGGTCCAAGAGACCCAGTACTTC
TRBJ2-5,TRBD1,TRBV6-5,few,CASSYGDRGSETQYF,TGTGCCAGCAGTTACGGGGACAGGGGGTCGGAGACCCAGTACTTC
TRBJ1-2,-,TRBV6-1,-,CASSEAGSPPNYGYTF,TGTGCCAGCAGTGAAGCGGGGAGCCCCCCTAACTATGGCTACACCTTC
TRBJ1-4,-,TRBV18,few,CASSPPSFREKLFF,TGTGCCAGCTCACCACCGAGCTTTCGGGAAAAACTGTTTTTT
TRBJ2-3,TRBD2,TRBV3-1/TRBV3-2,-,CASSRGLAGVKDTQYF,TGTGCCAGCAGCCGTGGGCTAGCGGGAGTCAAAGATACGCAGTATTTT
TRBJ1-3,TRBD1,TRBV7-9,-,CASSLDRAGNTIYF,TGTGCCAGCAGCCTAGACAGGGCTGGAAACACCATATATTTT
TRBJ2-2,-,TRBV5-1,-,CASSQTGNTGELFF,TGCGCCAGCAGCCAGACAGGGAACACCGGGGAGCTGTTTTTT
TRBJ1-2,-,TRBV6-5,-,CASSSREGGGYTF,TGTGCCAGCAGTTCGAGGGAGGGGGGTGGCTACACCTTC